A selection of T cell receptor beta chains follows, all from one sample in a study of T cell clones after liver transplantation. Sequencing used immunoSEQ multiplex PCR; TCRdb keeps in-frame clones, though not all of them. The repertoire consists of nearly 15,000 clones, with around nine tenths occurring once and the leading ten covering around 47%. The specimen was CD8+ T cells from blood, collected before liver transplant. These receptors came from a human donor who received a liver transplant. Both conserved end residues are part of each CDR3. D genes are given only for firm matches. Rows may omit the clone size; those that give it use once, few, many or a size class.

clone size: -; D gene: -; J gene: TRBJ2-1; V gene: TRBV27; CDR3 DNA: TGTGCCAGCAGTTTACTAGCGAACGCCTACAATGAGCAGTTCTTC; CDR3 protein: CASSLLANAYNEQFF
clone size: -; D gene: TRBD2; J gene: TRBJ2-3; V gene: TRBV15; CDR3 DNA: TGTGCCACCAGCAGAGTTAGCGGGGGCACAGATACGCAGTATTTT; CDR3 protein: CATSRVSGGTDTQYF
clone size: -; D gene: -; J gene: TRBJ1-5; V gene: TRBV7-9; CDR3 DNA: TGTGCCAGCAGCTTAGGGGGATTATCTCAGCCCCAGCATTTT; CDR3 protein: CASSLGGLSQPQHF
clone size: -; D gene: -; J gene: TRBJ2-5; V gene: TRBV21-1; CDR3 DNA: TGTGCCAGCAGCAAAGCAAGGGCTCCGTACCAAGAGACCCAGTACTTC; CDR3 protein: CASSKARAPYQETQYF
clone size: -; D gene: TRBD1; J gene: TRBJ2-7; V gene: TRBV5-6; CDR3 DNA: TGTGCCAGCAGCTCGAATTACAGGGGCGTTTACGAGCAGTACTTC; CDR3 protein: CASSSNYRGVYEQYF
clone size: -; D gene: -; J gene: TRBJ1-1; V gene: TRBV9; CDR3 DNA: TGTGCCAGCAGCCCCGGTGCACTACCTGAAGCTTTCTTT; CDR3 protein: CASSPGALPEAFF
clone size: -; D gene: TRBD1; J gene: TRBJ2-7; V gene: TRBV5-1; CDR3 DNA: TGCGCCAGCAGCCCAAGGACAGGGACGCTGATCTACGAGCAGTACTTC; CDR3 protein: CASSPRTGTLIYEQYF
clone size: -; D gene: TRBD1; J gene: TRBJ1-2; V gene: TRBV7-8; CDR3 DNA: TGTGCCAGCAGCTTAGGGGACAGGGAGAACTATGGCTACACCTTC; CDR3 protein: CASSLGDRENYGYTF
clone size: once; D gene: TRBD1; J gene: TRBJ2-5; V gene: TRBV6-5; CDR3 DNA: TGTGCCAGCGGACAGGGGAGGCAGACCCAGTACTTC; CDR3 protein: CASGQGRQTQYF
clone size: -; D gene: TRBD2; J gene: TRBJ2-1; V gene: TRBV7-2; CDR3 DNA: TGTGCCAGCAGCCGAGCGGGAGGGCCCGGCAATGAGCAGTTCTTC; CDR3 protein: CASSRAGGPGNEQFF
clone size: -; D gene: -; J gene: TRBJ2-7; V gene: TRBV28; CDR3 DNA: TGTGCCAGCAGTTGGAGTACGGCTCTCGAGCAGTACTTC; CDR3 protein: CASSWSTALEQYF
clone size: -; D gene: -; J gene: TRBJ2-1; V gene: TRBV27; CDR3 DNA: TGTGCCAGCAGCCTTGGGAGCTCCTACAATGAGCAGTTCTTC; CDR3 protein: CASSLGSSYNEQFF
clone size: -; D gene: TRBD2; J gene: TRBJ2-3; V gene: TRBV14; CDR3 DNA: TGTGCCAGCAGCCATACTAGCGGGAGGGAACCAGATACGCAGTATTTT; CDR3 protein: CASSHTSGREPDTQYF
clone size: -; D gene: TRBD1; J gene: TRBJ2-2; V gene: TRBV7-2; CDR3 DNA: TGTGCCAGCAGCTTAAGTAGGGACAGATACACCGGGGAGCTGTTTTTT; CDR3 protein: CASSLSRDRYTGELFF
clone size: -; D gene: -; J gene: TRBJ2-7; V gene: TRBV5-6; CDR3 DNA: TGTGCCAGCAGCTTTGGCGGCCCGTCATACGAGCAGTACTTC; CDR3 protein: CASSFGGPSYEQYF
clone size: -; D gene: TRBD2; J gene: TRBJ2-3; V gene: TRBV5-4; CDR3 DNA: TGTGCCAGCAGGCTAGCGGGAATCACAGATACGCAGTATTTT; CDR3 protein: CASRLAGITDTQYF
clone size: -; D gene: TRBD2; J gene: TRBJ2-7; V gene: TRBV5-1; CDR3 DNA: TGCGCCAGCAGCTTGGCCGACGGGGGGTACTACGAGCAGTACTTC; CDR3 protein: CASSLADGGYYEQYF
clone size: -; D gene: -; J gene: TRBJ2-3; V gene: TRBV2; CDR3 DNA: TGTGCCAGCAGTGAACTTCGGGGTTCTGGGGATACGCAGTATTTT; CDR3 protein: CASSELRGSGDTQYF
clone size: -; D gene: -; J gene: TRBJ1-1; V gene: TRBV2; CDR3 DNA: TGTGCCAGCAGTAATTTAAACGAAGCTTTCTTT; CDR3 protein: CASSNLNEAFF
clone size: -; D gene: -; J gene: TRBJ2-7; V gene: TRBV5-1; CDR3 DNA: TGCGCCAGCAGCTTGACAGGGTCCAGCTCCTACGAGCAGTACTTC; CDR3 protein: CASSLTGSSSYEQYF
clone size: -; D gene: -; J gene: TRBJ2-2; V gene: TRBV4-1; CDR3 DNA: TGCGCCAGCAGCCAAACCGGGGAGCTGTTTTTT; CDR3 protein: CASSQTGELFF
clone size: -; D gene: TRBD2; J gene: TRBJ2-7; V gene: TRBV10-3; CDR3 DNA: TGTGCCATCAGTGGTCGGGGAACTAGCGGAGACGAGCAGTACTTC; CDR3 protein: CAISGRGTSGDEQYF
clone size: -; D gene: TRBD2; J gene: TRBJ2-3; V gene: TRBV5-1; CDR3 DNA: TGCGCCAGCAGCACCGGACTAGCCTCTAGCACAGATACGCAGTATTTT; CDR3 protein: CASSTGLASSTDTQYF
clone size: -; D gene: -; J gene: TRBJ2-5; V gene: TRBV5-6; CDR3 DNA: TGTGCCAGCAGCTTGGGCCCTTGGGACACCCAAGAGACCCAGTACTTC; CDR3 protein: CASSLGPWDTQETQYF
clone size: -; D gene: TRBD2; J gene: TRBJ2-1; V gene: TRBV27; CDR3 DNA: TGTGCCAGCAGTTCCGGGACTAGCGGCCACAATGAGCAGTTCTTC; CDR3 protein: CASSSGTSGHNEQFF
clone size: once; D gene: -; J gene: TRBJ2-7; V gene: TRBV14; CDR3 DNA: TGTGCCAGCAGCCATCGCGGGACAGTCGAGCAGTACTTC; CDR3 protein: CASSHRGTVEQYF
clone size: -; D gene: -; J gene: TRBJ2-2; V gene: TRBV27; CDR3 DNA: TGTGCCAGCAGTTTACGCAAGGGATACACCGGGGAGCTGTTTTTT; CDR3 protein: CASSLRKGYTGELFF
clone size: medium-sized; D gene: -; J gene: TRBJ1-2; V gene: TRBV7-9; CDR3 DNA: TGTGCCAGCAGCCTGGGATTTAACGACAGGACCTATGGCTACACCTTC; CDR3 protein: CASSLGFNDRTYGYTF
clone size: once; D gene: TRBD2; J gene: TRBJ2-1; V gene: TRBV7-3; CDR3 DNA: TGTGCCAGCAGCTTAACGACTAGCACGAATGAGCAGTTCTTC; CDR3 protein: CASSLTTSTNEQFF
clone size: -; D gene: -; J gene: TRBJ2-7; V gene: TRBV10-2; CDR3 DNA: TGCGCCACCCAGGACTACTCCTACGAGCAGTACTTC; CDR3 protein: CATQDYSYEQYF
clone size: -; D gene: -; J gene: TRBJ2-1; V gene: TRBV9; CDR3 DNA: TGTGCCAGCAGCCCACGGATTGGTGAGCAGTTCTTC; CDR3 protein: CASSPRIGEQFF
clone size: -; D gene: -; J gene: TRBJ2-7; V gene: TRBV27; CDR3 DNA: TGTGCCACCGGGGTGGGCCACGAGCAGTACTTC; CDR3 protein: CATGVGHEQYF
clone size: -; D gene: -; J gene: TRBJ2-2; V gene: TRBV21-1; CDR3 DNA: TGTGCCAGCAGCGGGTCAAAGGACAGGAACACCGGGGAGCTGTTTTTT; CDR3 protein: CASSGSKDRNTGELFF
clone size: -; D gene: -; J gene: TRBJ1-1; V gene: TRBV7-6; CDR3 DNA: TGTGCCAGCAGCTTAAACGGACCGCCCGAAGCTTTCTTT; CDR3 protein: CASSLNGPPEAFF
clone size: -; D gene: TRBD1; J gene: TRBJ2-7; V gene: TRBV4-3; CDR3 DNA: TGCGCCAGCAGCCAAAACCCGGGACAGGGGTGGTACGAGCAGTACTTC; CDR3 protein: CASSQNPGQGWYEQYF
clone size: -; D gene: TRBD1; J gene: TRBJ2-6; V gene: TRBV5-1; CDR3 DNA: TGCGCCAAGGGACAGGGTGGCTCTGGGGCCAACGTCCTGACTTTC; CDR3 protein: CAKGQGGSGANVLTF
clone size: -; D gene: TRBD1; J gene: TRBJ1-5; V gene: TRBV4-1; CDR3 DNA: TGCGCCAGCAGCCAAGAGGACAGGAGATATAGCAATCAGCCCCAGCATTTT; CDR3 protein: CASSQEDRRYSNQPQHF
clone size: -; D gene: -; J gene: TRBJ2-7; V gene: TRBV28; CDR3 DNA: TGTGCCAGCAGTTTACTACCGGGGGCCTACGAGCAGTACTTC; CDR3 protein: CASSLLPGAYEQYF
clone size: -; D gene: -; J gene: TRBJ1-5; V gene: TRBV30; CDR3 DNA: TGTGCCTGGAGTGTAGGGCAGCCCAATCAGCCCCAGCATTTT; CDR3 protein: CAWSVGQPNQPQHF
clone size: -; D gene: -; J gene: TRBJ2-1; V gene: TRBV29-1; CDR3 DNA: TGCAGCGTTGCCATTGTGGACCCCGGGGGCAATGAGCAGTTCTTC; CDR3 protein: CSVAIVDPGGNEQFF
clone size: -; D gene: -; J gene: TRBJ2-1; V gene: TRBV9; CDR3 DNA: TGTGCCAGCAGCGTAGCCGGGGAGCAGTTCTTC; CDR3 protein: CASSVAGEQFF
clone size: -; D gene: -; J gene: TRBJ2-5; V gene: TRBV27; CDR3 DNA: TGTGCCAGCAGTTTGTTGGCCCCGGGCCCCCAAGAGACCCAGTACTTC; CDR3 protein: CASSLLAPGPQETQYF
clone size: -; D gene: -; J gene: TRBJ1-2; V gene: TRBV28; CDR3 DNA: TGTGCCAGCAGTCCACAGGGAGCTAACTATGGCTACACCTTC; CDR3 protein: CASSPQGANYGYTF
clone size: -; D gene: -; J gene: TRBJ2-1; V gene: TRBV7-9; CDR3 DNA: TGTGCCAGCAGCTTAGCGAGGGTAGCGGCTCTAGGAAATGAGCAGTTCTTC; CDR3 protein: CASSLARVAALGNEQFF
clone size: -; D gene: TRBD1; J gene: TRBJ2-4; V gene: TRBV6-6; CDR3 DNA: TGTGCCAGCAGTTACGGGGACAGGGGGAACATTCAGTACTTC; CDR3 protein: CASSYGDRGNIQYF
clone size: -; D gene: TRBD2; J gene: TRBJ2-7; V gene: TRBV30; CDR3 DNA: TGTGCCTGTGGACTAGCGGGAGGAGTCTCCGAGCAGTACTTC; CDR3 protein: CACGLAGGVSEQYF
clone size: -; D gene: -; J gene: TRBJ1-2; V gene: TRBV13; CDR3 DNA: TGTGCCAGCAGCACCCGCGGGGGTGGCTATGGCTACACCTTC; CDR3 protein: CASSTRGGGYGYTF
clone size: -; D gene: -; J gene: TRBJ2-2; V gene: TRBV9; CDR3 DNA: TGTGCCAGCAGCCCGCTGGAGAGGCCGGCCACCGGGGAGCTGTTTTTT; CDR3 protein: CASSPLERPATGELFF
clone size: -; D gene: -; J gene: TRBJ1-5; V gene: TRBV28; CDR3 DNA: TGTGCCAGCAGTTTTACGGCAGGGGACGTAGATCAGCCCCAGCATTTT; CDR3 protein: CASSFTAGDVDQPQHF
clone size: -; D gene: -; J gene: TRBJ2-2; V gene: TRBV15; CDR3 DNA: TGTGCCACCAGCTGGAAGAGGGGAGACGGGGAGCTGTTTTTT; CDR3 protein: CATSWKRGDGELFF
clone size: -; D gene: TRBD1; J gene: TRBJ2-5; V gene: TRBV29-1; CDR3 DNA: TGCAGCGTTGAGAAAACAGGGGGCGGCGAGACCCAGTACTTC; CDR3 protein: CSVEKTGGGETQYF
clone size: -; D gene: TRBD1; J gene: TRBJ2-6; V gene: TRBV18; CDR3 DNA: TGTGCCAGCTCACCCCGGACAGGAAACTCTGGGGCCAACGTCCTGACTTTC; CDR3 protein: CASSPRTGNSGANVLTF
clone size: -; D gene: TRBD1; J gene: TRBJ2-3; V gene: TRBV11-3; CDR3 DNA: TGTGCCAGCAGCTCACCACTGTCTCCAGGGGGTACGCAGTATTTT; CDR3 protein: CASSSPLSPGGTQYF
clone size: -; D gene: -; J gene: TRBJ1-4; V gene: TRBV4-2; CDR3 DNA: TGTGCCAGCAGCCAAGATCAACAGGGAGCAACTAATGAAAAACTGTTTTTT; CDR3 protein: CASSQDQQGATNEKLFF
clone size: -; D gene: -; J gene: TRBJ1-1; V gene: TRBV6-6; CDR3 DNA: TGTGCCAGCAGGTTTACAGGGAACACTGAAGCTTTCTTT; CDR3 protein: CASRFTGNTEAFF
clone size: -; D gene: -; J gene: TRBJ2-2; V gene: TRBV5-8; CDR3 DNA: TGTGCCAGCAGCCTCGGGACCGAAAACACCGGGGAGCTGTTTTTT; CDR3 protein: CASSLGTENTGELFF
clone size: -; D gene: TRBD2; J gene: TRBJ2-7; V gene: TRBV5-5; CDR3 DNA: TGTGCCAGCAGCTTGGCCGGGGGGGCGCTTGGAGTCGAGCAGTACTTC; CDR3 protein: CASSLAGGALGVEQYF
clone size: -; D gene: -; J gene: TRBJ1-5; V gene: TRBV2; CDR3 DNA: TGTGCCAGCAGTGAACCCCCTGGTCAGCCCCAGCATTTT; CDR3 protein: CASSEPPGQPQHF
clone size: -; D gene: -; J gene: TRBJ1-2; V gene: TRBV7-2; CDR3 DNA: TGTGCCAGCAGCCAAGGGGACCCATTTTTTTATGGCTACACCTTC; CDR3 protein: CASSQGDPFFYGYTF
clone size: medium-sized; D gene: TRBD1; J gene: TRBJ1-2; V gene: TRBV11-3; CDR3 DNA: TGTGCCAGCAGCCAGAGGGAGGGGGCTGGGTATGGCTACACCTTC; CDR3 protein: CASSQREGAGYGYTF